This T cell receptor (beta chain) derives from a study of blood T cell repertoires in COVID-19. For the study at large: T cells, B-cell-depleted T cells, or PBMCs provided the cDNA or gDNA that served as material.

Per the authors' pipeline: Estimated nucleated cell counts came from reference gene primer amplification. Method: immunoSEQ multiplex PCR; TCRdb's copy keeps in-frame clones and lacks some. V, J and clone size reflect that table, while D and trimming were determined from the DNA. Among 84,000 or so clones listed, approximately 80% were seen once. CDR3 length: 19 residues. The germline CDR1 and CDR2 sequences are SGHTA and FQGNSA. Unmatched junction bases numbered 21, after V lost 7 bases and J lost 1 base. This clonotype originated in a woman older than 75 with acute or convalescent COVID-19. The sequenced material came from peripheral blood. The J gene is TRBJ1-2, the V gene TRBV7-2; TRBD1 aligns across 7 bases. The DNA of the CDR3 is TGTGCCAGCACCTCAATCTCACTAATGAGGGGGCCCCTTAACTATGGCTACACCTTC. Translation gives CASTSISLMRGPLNYGYTF. Full variable domain (rest looked up from reference TRBV7-2 and TRBJ1-2): GAGVSQSPSNKVTEKGKDVELRCDPISGHTALYWYRQSLGQGLEFLIYFQGNSAPDKSGLPSDRFSAERTGGSVSTLTIQRTQQEDSAVYLCASTSISLMRGPLNYGYTFGSGTRLTVV.